The clone carrying this T cell receptor beta chain was seen once. The TEMRA cells underwent FACS enrichment, while the CD8+ and CD4+ T cells underwent negative isolation. The data stem from a study of CD8 T cells in Susac syndrome. Reverse transcription of about 0.5 to 1 ug RNA was carried out with random hexamers. Via MiXCR, TCRdb re-called the immunoSEQ multiplex PCR reads, giving one row per CDR3 protein. Altogether around 160,000 distinct CDR3 sequences are present, roughly 95% being singletons, with the ten largest covering roughly 0.099%. The source is a human donor with multiple sclerosis. The specimen sequenced was CD4+ T cells from PBMCs.

CDR3 sequence reads: CSAHSGVGGYTF. In DNA form, the CDR3 reads TGCAGTGCCCACTCGGGGGTCGGTGGCTACACCTTC. V gene TRBV20-1 combines with J gene TRBJ1-2, with D possibly TRBD1 on 5 matching bases. The length of the CDR3 is 12 residues. The V end lost 6 bases, the J end lost 7 bases, and 15 bases lay between the germline ends. Germline V gene data show CDR1 as DFQATT and CDR2 as SNEGSKA (reference sequence).